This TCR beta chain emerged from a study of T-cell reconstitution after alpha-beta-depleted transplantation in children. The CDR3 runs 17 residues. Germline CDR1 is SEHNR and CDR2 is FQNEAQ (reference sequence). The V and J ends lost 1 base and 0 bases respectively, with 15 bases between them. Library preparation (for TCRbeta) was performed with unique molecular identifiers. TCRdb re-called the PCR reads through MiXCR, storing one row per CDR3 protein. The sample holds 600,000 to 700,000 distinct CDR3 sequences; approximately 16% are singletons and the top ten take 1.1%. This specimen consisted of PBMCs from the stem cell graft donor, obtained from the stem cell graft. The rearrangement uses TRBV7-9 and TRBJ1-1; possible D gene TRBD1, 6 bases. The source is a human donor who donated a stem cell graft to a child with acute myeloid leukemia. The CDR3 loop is CASSLEGGGRMNTEAFF. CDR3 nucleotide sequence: TGTGCCAGCAGCTTAGAAGGGGGAGGGAGGATGAACACTGAAGCTTTCTTT.